A single sample is the source of the 30 T cell receptor beta chains below, sequenced in a study of identical twins. TCRdb reanalysed the 5' RACE reads using MiXCR and keeps one entry per CDR3 protein. The sample carries about 810,000 distinct CDR3 sequences, about 12% recorded once. The same sample was also used in a study of yellow fever vaccine responses in identical twins.

Sequenced sample: PBMCs. These TCRs come from a woman younger than 30 in good health.

This clonotype was seen more than once but under ten times. This chain links TRBV24-1 with TRBJ2-2; TRBD1 might be the D (6 bases). This CDR3 contains 17 residues. V dropped 5 bases and J dropped 2 bases, with 17 bases sitting between them. Germline loops: CDR1 KGHDR, CDR2 SFDVKD. In DNA form, the CDR3 reads TGTGCCACCAGTGGCGTCACCGGGACACCCAACACCGGGGAGCTGTTTTTT. As protein: CATSGVTGTPNTGELFF.

This rearrangement joins TRBV5-1 to TRBJ2-2; 8 bases align to TRBD2. Trimming took 3 bases from V and 1 from J; bases not matched to a gene: 8. This CDR3 contains 17 residues. Germline-derived CDR1 and CDR2 are SGHRS and YFSETQ. This chain's CDR3 is CASSWRAGVRNTGELFF. The CDR3 bases are TGCGCCAGCAGCTGGAGAGCGGGGGTTAGGAACACCGGGGAGCTGTTTTTT.

The chain combines TRBV10-3 with TRBJ1-1; D unresolved. The germline CDR1 and CDR2 sequences are ENHRY and SYGVKD. This CDR3 comprises 15 residues. Trimming removed 10 bases from V and 5 bases from J, with 23 bases in between. The CDR3 bases are TGTGCCACCCAGCCAGACCTCTCGATAGTGACTGAAGCTTTCTTT. This sequence encodes CATQPDLSIVTEAFF.

The chain couples TRBV6-1 to TRBJ2-5, with 7 bases matching TRBD1. The CDR3 runs 14 residues. The germline V gene has CDR1 MNHNS and CDR2 SASEGT. V dropped 9 bases and J dropped 10; count of bases not matched to a gene: 17. CDR3 sequence: CARKPGQPQEDQYF. CDR3 bases: TGTGCCAGGAAGCCGGGACAGCCCCAAGAGGACCAGTACTTC.

The rearrangement joins TRBV2 to TRBJ2-1, with D uncertain. Trimming cost V 1 base and J 11 bases, with 9 bases left between them. CDR3 length: 12 amino acids. Germline CDR1 is SNHLY and CDR2 is FYNNEI. Written as DNA, the CDR3 is TGTGCCAGCAGTGAAGTAGGTCAAAAGCAGTTCTTC. It yields the protein CASSEVGQKQFF.

J is TRBJ2-3 and V is TRBV20-1; tentative D call: TRBD2 (5 bases). V was cut by 0 bases and J by 1 base, with 8 bases left in between. CDR1 is DFQATT, CDR2 SNEGSKA, per germline (reference sequence). The CDR3 extends over 14 amino acids. The CDR3 region has the DNA TGCAGTGCTAGAGATAGGCGGGGCACAGATACGCAGTATTTT. Translating gives CSARDRRGTDTQYF.

This clonotype was seen ten or more times. The J gene is TRBJ2-3, the V gene TRBV7-8, with 12 positions matching TRBD2. After removal of 3 bases from V and 4 bases from J, the junction contained 5 bases not matched to a gene. Germline-derived CDR1 and CDR2 are SGHVS and FQNEAQ. This CDR3 spans 16 amino acids. CDR3 loop: CASSLAASGRADTQYF. For the CDR3, the DNA is TGTGCCAGCAGCTTGGCCGCTAGCGGGAGGGCAGATACGCAGTATTTT.

In its sample, this clonotype was seen a few times. The chain joins TRBV28 to TRBJ2-1, with D perhaps TRBD1 or TRBD2 (5 bases each). Germline CDR1 and CDR2: MDHEN and SYDVKM. V was clipped by 3 bases and J by 10 bases, with 16 bases between them. The CDR3 covers 14 residues. The CDR3 sequence: CASSLGSTWGEQFF. The CDR3 DNA reads as TGTGCCAGCAGTTTGGGCAGTACTTGGGGGGAGCAGTTCTTC.

This clonotype was recorded a few times. The J gene is TRBJ2-5, the V gene TRBV5-4; D is uncertain. The CDR3 has 13 amino acids. The V end lost 2 bases, the J end lost 1 base, and 6 bases lay between the germline ends. Germline assignment: CDR1 SGHNT and CDR2 YYREEE (reference sequence). The CDR3 bases are TGTGCCAGCAGCTTTCCTTCCCAAGAGACCCAGTACTTC. It yields the protein CASSFPSQETQYF.

This clonotype has at least ten counts. This rearrangement joins TRBV5-5 to TRBJ2-5; 8 nucleotides agree with TRBD1. After removal of 4 bases from V and 0 bases from J, the junction contained 2 bases not matched to a gene. Germline V lookup: CDR1 SGHKS, CDR2 YYEKEE (reference sequence). The CDR3 length is 14 residues. CDR3 in amino acids: CASSRTGYQETQYF. The CDR3 DNA is TGTGCCAGCAGCCGGACAGGGTACCAAGAGACCCAGTACTTC.

The chain joins TRBV6-2 or TRBV6-3 to TRBJ2-1; 16 bases map to TRBD2. V was clipped by 0 bases and J by 7 bases; unmatched bases: 6. CDR1 and CDR2 from the germline V gene are MNHEY and SVGEGT. This CDR3 spans 18 amino acids. CDR3 sequence (DNA): TGTGCCAGCAGTTACTCGGGACTAGCGGGGGGGCCTGTAAATGAGCAGTTCTTC. Protein product: CASSYSGLAGGPVNEQFF.

Comment on this clonotype: One end of the junction is discordant with germline, which a read error may explain. The chain uses TRBV3-1 and TRBJ2-7; 14 bases line up with TRBD2. Germline CDR1 and CDR2: LGHDT and YNNKEL (reference sequence). There are 17 residues in the CDR3. CDR3 bases: TGTGCCACCAGCCAGGGACTAGCGGGAGCCTTCGACTACGAGCAGTACTTC. Its translation: CATSQGLAGAFDYEQYF.

This clonotype was counted ten times or more. The chain is built from TRBV24-1 and TRBJ2-1; D not resolved. V lost 5 bases to trimming and J lost 0 bases, with 10 bases between them. Germline V gives CDR1 KGHDR, CDR2 SFDVKD. The CDR3 is 15 residues long. Written as DNA, the CDR3 is TGTGCCACCAGTGGTAGCTGGGGCTCCTACAATGAGCAGTTCTTC. Its protein is CATSGSWGSYNEQFF.

The table lists this clonotype with a few counts. The V call is TRBV10-3, the J call TRBJ2-2; no clear D. The V end lost 5 bases, the J end lost 0 bases, and 13 bases lay between the germline ends. Germline CDR1 is ENHRY and CDR2 is SYGVKD. This CDR3 has 16 amino acids. The CDR3 DNA sequence: TGTGCCATCAGTTACACCGCTGTGGCGAACACCGGGGAGCTGTTTTTT. Its protein is CAISYTAVANTGELFF.

The rearrangement links TRBV6-5 to TRBJ1-6, with unresolved D. CDR1 and CDR2 (germline): MNHEY, SVGAGI. Trimming took off 2 bases at V and 4 bases at J, with 12 bases between the two ends. The CDR3 length is 16 residues. Written as DNA, the CDR3 is TGTGCCAGCAGTTACGCGAGAACAGAATATAATTCACCCCTCCACTTT. Its protein is CASSYARTEYNSPLHF.

V is TRBV7-2 and J is TRBJ2-5; D unresolved. Between the trimmed V and J ends, which lost 5 bases and 1 base, there was a span of 8 bases. The CDR3 runs 13 residues. In germline, CDR1 is SGHTA, CDR2 FQGNSA. CDR3: CASSPWIQETQYF. The CDR3 nucleotides read TGTGCCAGCAGCCCTTGGATCCAAGAGACCCAGTACTTC.

In its sample, this clonotype was seen a few times. The chain carries TRBV18 and TRBJ1-1, with 7 bases matching TRBD1. The CDR3 totals 15 residues. The germline V gene encodes CDR1 KGHSH and CDR2 LQKENI. With 3 bases clipped from V and 1 base from J, the junction kept 5 bases outside the gene matches. The CDR3 loop is CASSPETGWNTEAFF. The CDR3 DNA reads TGTGCCAGCTCACCCGAGACAGGGTGGAACACTGAAGCTTTCTTT.

This clonotype was observed a few times. This chain links TRBV11-2 with TRBJ2-3; 15 nucleotides align to TRBD2. V trimming: 1 base; J trimming: 4 bases; junction bases outside the gene matches: 6. CDR1 is SGHAT and CDR2 is FQNNGV in the germline V gene. The CDR3 spans 18 residues. CDR3 sequence reads: CASSLGTSGGARADTQYF. The DNA for the CDR3 is TGTGCCAGCAGCTTAGGGACTAGCGGGGGGGCCCGGGCAGATACGCAGTATTTT.

J is TRBJ2-7 and V is TRBV1. TRBV1 is a recognized pseudogene. The CDR3 sequence is 11 residues long. The CDR3 reads CTPSRLSEQYV. The CDR3 DNA reads as TGCACCCCATCCAGGCTCTCCGAGCAGTACGTC.

This clonotype has only a few counts. V is TRBV10-3 and J is TRBJ2-2; D is possibly TRBD2 (6 bases). The V end lost 5 bases, the J end lost 8 bases, and 9 bases lay between the germline ends. The germline V gene encodes CDR1 ENHRY and CDR2 SYGVKD. The CDR3 consists of 12 residues. CDR3 bases: TGTGCCATCAGTACTAGCACTGGGGAGCTGTTTTTT. It codes for CAISTSTGELFF.

This clonotype occurred many times. The chain couples TRBV28 to TRBJ1-5, with D unclear. V lost 3 bases and J 2 bases, leaving 17 bases between the germline ends. In germline, CDR1 is MDHEN, CDR2 SYDVKM. This CDR3 region has 17 residues. The CDR3 sequence: CASSFLVGSAGNQPQHF. The DNA of the CDR3 is TGTGCCAGCAGTTTTTTGGTTGGGTCGGCCGGCAATCAGCCCCAGCATTTT. The complete variable domain, with remaining parts taken from reference TRBV28 and TRBJ1-5, reads DVKVTQSSRYLVKRTGEKVFLECVQDMDHENMFWYRQDPGLGLRLIYFSYDVKMKEKGDIPEGYSVSREKKERFSLILESASTNQTSMYLCASSFLVGSAGNQPQHFGDGTRLSIL.

There are many counts of this clonotype. The rearrangement uses TRBV5-6 and TRBJ2-2, with D perhaps matching TRBD2 (6 bases). The germline V gene has CDR1 SGHDT and CDR2 YYEEEE. V shed 0 bases and J shed 1 base, with 13 bases lying between them. This CDR3 has 17 residues. The CDR3 loop is CASSLVGLAMNTGELFF. The CDR3 DNA sequence: TGTGCCAGCAGCTTGGTGGGGCTAGCGATGAACACCGGGGAGCTGTTTTTT.

The chain links TRBV15 to TRBJ2-2; D may be TRBD2 (7 bases). CDR1 is LNHNV and CDR2 is YYDKDF in the germline V gene (reference sequence). Trimming shortened V by 5 bases and J by 5 bases, and 15 bases separated the two germline ends. The CDR3 loop spans 15 amino acids. DNA for the CDR3: TGTGCCACCAGCGTCGAGGGGGGGAGAACCGGGGAGCTGTTTTTT. It codes for CATSVEGGRTGELFF.

This rearrangement joins TRBV5-1 to TRBJ1-2; the match to TRBD1 covers 7 bases. After removal of 4 bases from V and 6 bases from J, the junction contained 12 bases not matched to a gene. Per germline, CDR1 SGHRS and CDR2 YFSETQ. The CDR3 is 15 amino acids. The CDR3 DNA follows: TGCGCCAGCAGCCGACTTCCCGGGACAGAGGATGGCTACACCTTC. Translation gives CASSRLPGTEDGYTF.

The chain couples TRBV13 to TRBJ2-3, with D perhaps TRBD2 (6 bases). Germline CDR1 reads PRHDT; CDR2 reads FYEKMQ (reference sequence). The CDR3 length is 15 residues. V lost 1 base, J lost 6 bases, and 14 bases lay in between. CDR3 sequence (DNA): TGTGCCAGCAGCTTAGAGGTAGAACGGGAGGATACGCAGTATTTT. Translation: CASSLEVEREDTQYF.

The CDR3 DNA reads as TGTGCCAGTAGTAAAGTGGGACTAGCGGGGGCCACCGGGGAGCTGTTTTTT. It translates to CASSKVGLAGATGELFF. V and J are TRBV19 and TRBJ2-2; 14 nucleotides agree with TRBD2. The CDR3 spans 17 residues. Looked up from germline, CDR1 is LNHDA and CDR2 is SQIVND (reference sequence). J was trimmed by 4 bases and V by 4 bases; bases with no gene match: 5. Full variable domain (rest looked up from reference TRBV19 and TRBJ2-2): DGGITQSPKYLFRKEGQNVTLSCEQNLNHDAMYWYRQDPGQGLRLIYYSQIVNDFQKGDIAEGYSVSREKKESFPLTVTSAQKNPTAFYLCASSKVGLAGATGELFFGEGSRLTVL.

The gene calls are TRBV14 and TRBJ2-1; tentatively, D is TRBD2 (5 bases). The germline V and J ends were trimmed by 4 bases and 2 bases, with 9 bases remaining between them. Germline V gene lookup returns CDR1 SGHDN and CDR2 FVKESK. The CDR3 has 14 residues. The CDR3 loop is CASSPLAAYNEQFF. The CDR3 DNA is TGTGCCAGCAGCCCTCTAGCCGCCTACAATGAGCAGTTCTTC.

This clonotype came up a few times. CDR3 DNA sequence: TGTGCCAGCAGCCAAGATTGGGAAGAGACCCAGTACTTC. Translating gives CASSQDWEETQYF. The chain uses TRBV3-1 and TRBJ2-5; the D is unclear. Trimming shortened V by 0 bases and J by 3 bases, and 5 bases separated the two germline ends. CDR1 is LGHDT, CDR2 YNNKEL, per germline (reference sequence). This CDR3 contains 13 residues.

The chain joins TRBV7-8 to TRBJ2-7; D uncertain. Germline V gene data show CDR1 as SGHVS and CDR2 as FQNEAQ. The CDR3 totals 15 residues. Trimming left V 0 bases short and J 0 bases short, with 9 bases between. DNA for the CDR3: TGTGCCAGCAGCTTAGCGGAGATTATCTCCTACGAGCAGTACTTC. Translating it yields CASSLAEIISYEQYF.

J is TRBJ2-1 and V is TRBV10-3, with D perhaps matching TRBD1 or TRBD2 (5 bases each). This CDR3 contains 11 residues. Germline V gene data show CDR1 as ENHRY and CDR2 as SYGVKD. Trimming left V 5 bases short and J 9 bases short, with 8 bases between. DNA for the CDR3: TGTGCCATCAGTTGGGGGAGTGAGCAGTTCTTC. It codes for CAISWGSEQFF.